This TCR beta chain came from a study of T cell responses to AZD1222 COVID-19 vaccine. V lost 3 bases and J 0 bases, leaving 14 bases between the germline ends. The CDR3 loop spans 17 amino acids. Germline CDR1 reads MGHRA; CDR2 reads YSYEKL. Broader study findings: Baseline testing showed seropositivity in only six AZD1222 recipients. Donors were mostly white British, more females; clonal diversity possibly underestimated. Reportedly, nearly half the spike-specific TCRs target unmutated variant regions. Spike-specific TCR breadth and depth both grew after two AZD1222 doses.

Note on this clone: Its target is unknown.

Measured with immunoSEQ multiplex PCR; TCRdb has only the in-frame clones, and not every one. This sample yields 150,000 to 200,000 clones, of which roughly 91% are seen a single time; roughly 26% belongs to the top ten. This receptor was identified in an adult who received the AZD1222 COVID-19 vaccine. Sequenced material: peripheral blood, taken 28 days after the second AZD1222 dose. J is TRBJ1-4 and V is TRBV4-1; D uncertain. The CDR3 spells CASSQEGVRATNEKLFF. For the CDR3, the DNA is TGCGCCAGCAGCCAGGAAGGCGTCCGCGCAACTAATGAAAAACTGTTTTTT.